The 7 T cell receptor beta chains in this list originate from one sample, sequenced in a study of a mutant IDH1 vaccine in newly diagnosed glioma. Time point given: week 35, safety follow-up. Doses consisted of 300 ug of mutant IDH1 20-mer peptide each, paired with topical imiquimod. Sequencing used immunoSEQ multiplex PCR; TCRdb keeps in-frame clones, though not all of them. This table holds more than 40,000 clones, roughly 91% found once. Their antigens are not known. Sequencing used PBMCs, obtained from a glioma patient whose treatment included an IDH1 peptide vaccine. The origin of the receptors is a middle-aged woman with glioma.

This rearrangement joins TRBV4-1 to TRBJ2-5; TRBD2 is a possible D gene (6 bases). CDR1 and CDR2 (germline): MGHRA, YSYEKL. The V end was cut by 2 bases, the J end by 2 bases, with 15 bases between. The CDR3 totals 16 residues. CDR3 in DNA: TGCGCCAGCAGCCAAAACGCACTAGCAGTACAAGAGACCCAGTACTTC. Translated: CASSQNALAVQETQYF.

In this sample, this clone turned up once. The CDR3 DNA follows: TGTGCCAGCAGTACGGGACTAGCGGAATACAATGAGCAGTTCTTC. Amino acids: CASSTGLAEYNEQFF. This chain connects TRBV6-6 to TRBJ2-1, with 11 bases lining up with TRBD2. The CDR3 loop spans 15 amino acids. Germline lookup yields CDR1 MNHNY and CDR2 SVGAGI (reference sequence). Trimming at V came to 5 bases and at J to 4 bases, leaving 4 bases not matched to a gene.

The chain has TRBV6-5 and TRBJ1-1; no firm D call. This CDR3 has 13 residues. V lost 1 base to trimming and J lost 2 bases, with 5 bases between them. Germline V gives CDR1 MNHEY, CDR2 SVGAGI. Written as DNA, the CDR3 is TGTGCCAGCAGTTACTTGATTAACACTGAAGCTTTCTTT. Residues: CASSYLINTEAFF.

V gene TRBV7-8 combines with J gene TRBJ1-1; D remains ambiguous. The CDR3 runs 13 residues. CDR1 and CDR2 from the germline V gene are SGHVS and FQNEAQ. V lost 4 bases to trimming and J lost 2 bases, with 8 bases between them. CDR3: CASSSTRNTEAFF. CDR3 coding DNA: TGTGCCAGCAGCTCCACACGAAACACTGAAGCTTTCTTT.

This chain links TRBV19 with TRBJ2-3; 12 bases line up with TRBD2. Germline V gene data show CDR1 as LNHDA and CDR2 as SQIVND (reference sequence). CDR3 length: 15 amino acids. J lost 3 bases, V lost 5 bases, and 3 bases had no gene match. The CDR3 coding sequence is TGTGCCAGTAGTGGGCTAGCGGGGGGGACAGATACGCAGTATTTT. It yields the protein CASSGLAGGTDTQYF.

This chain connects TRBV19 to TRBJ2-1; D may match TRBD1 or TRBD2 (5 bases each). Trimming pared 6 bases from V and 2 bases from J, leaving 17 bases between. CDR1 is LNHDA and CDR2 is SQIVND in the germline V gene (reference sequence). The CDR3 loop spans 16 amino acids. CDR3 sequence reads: CASSTGHTGPYNEQFF. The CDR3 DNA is TGTGCCAGTAGCACGGGGCACACGGGCCCCTACAATGAGCAGTTCTTC.

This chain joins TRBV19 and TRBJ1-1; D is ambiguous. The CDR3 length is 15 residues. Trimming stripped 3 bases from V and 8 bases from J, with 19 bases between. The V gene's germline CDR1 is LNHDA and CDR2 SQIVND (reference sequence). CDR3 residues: CASSIDQNPKGEAFF. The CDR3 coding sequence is TGTGCCAGTAGTATCGACCAAAACCCTAAGGGAGAAGCTTTCTTT.